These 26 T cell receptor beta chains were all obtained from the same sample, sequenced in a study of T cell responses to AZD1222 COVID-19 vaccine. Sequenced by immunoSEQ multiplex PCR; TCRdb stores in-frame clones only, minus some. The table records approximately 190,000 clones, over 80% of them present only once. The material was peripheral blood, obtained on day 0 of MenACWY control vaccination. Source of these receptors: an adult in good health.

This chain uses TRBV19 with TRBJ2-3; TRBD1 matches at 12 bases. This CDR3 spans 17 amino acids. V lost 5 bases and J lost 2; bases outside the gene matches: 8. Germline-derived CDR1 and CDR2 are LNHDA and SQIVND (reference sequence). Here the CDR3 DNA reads TGTGCCAGTAGTCCGGGACAGGGGGCTCACGACACAGATACGCAGTATTTT. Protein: CASSPGQGAHDTDTQYF.

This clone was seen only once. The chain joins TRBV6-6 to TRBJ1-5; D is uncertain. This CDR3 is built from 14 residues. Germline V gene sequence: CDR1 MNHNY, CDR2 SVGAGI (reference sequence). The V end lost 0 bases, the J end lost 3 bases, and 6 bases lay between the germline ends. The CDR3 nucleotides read TGTGCCAGCAGTTACTCAACCTACAATCAGCCCCAGCATTTT. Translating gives CASSYSTYNQPQHF.

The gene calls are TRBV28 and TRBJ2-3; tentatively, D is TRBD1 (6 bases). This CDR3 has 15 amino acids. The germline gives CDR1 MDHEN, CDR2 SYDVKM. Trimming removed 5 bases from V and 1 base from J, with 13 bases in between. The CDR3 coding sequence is TGTGCCAGCAGTCGGGAAGGGGGACGCACAGATACGCAGTATTTT. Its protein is CASSREGGRTDTQYF.

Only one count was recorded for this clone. The DNA of the CDR3 is TGTGCCAGCAGGCGGACAGTGAACACCGGGGAGCTGTTTTTT. It encodes CASRRTVNTGELFF. The rearrangement links TRBV3-1 (or the pseudogene TRBV3-2) to TRBJ2-2, with a possible D match to TRBD1 (6 bases). CDR1 and CDR2 (germline): LGHDT, YNNKEL (reference sequence). V shed 6 bases and J shed 1 base, with 9 bases lying between them. The CDR3 spans 14 residues.

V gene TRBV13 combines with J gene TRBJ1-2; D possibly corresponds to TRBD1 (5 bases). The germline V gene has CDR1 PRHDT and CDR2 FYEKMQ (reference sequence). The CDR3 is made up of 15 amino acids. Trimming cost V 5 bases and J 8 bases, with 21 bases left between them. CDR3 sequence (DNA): TGTGCCAGCAGCCCCCAGGTCGACGAGGGGTCAGGCTACACCTTC. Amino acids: CASSPQVDEGSGYTF.

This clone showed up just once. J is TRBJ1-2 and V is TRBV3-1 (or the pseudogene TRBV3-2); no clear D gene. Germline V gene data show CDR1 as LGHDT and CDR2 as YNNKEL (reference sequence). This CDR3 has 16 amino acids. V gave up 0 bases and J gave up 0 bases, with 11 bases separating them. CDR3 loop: CASSQDEGNTNYGYTF. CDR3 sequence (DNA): TGTGCCAGCAGCCAAGATGAAGGGAACACTAACTATGGCTACACCTTC.

CDR3 loop: CASTRTSGSPYNEQFF. The CDR3 DNA reads as TGCGCCAGCACCCGGACTAGCGGGAGTCCCTACAATGAGCAGTTCTTC. The chain joins TRBV5-1 to TRBJ2-1; 13 bases agree with TRBD2. Per germline, CDR1 SGHRS and CDR2 YFSETQ. With V trimmed by 6 bases and J by 2 bases, 5 bases remained unmatched. The length of the CDR3 is 16 residues.

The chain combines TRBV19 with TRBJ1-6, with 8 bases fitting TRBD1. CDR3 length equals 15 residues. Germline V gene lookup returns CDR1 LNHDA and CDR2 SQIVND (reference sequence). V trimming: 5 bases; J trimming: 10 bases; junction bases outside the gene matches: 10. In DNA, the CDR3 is TGTGCCAGTAGTGGAGGACAGGGCTTGAAGTCACCCCTCCACTTT. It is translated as CASSGGQGLKSPLHF.

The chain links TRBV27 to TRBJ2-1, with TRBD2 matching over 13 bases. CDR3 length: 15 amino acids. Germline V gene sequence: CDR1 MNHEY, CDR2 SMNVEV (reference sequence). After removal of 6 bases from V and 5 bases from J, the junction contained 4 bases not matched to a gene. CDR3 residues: CASSRTSGSDNEQFF. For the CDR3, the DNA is TGTGCCAGCAGCCGGACTAGCGGGAGTGACAATGAGCAGTTCTTC.

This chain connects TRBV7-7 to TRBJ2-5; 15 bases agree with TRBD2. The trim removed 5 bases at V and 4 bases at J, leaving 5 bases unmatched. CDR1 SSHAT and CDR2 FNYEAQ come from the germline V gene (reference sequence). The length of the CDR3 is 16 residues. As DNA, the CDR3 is TGTGCCAGCAGCCCCCTGGGACTAGCGGGAGGAGAGACCCAGTACTTC. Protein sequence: CASSPLGLAGGETQYF.

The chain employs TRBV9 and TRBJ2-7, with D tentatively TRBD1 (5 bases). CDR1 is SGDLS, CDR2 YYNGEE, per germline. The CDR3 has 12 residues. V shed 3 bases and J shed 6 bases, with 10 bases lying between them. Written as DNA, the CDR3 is TGTGCCAGCAGCGGCCCAGGGTTCGAGCAGTACTTC. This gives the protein CASSGPGFEQYF.

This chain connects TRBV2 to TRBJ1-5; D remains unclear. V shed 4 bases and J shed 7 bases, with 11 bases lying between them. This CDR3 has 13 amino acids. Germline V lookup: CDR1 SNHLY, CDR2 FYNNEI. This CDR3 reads CASSAGQFQPQHF. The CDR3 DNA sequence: TGTGCCAGCAGTGCTGGGCAGTTCCAGCCCCAGCATTTT.

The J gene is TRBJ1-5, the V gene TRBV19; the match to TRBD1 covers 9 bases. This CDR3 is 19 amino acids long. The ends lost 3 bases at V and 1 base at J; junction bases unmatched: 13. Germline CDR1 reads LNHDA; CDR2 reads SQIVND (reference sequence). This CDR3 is CASSMRKGTGNQSNQPQHF. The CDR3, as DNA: TGTGCCAGTAGTATGAGAAAGGGGACAGGGAACCAAAGCAATCAGCCCCAGCATTTT. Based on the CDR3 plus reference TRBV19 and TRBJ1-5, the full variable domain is DGGITQSPKYLFRKEGQNVTLSCEQNLNHDAMYWYRQDPGQGLRLIYYSQIVNDFQKGDIAEGYSVSREKKESFPLTVTSAQKNPTAFYLCASSMRKGTGNQSNQPQHFGDGTRLSIL.

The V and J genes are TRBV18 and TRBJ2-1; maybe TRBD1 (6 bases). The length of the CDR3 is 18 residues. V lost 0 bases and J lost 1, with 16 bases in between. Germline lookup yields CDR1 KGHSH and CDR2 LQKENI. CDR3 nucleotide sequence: TGTGCCAGCTCACCACCGCCAGGGGTAGATCGTTCCTACAATGAGCAGTTCTTC. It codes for CASSPPPGVDRSYNEQFF. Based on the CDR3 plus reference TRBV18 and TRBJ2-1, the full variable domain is NAGVMQNPRHLVRRRGQEARLRCSPMKGHSHVYWYRQLPEEGLKFMVYLQKENIIDESGMPKERFSAEFPKEGPSILRIQQVVRGDSAAYFCASSPPPGVDRSYNEQFFGPGTRLTVL.

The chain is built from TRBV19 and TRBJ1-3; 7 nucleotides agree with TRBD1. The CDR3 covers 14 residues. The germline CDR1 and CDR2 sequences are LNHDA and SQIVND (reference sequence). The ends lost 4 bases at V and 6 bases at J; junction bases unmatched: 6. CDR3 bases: TGTGCCAGTAGTAATCGACAGGGTGAAAACACCATATATTTT. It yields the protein CASSNRQGENTIYF.

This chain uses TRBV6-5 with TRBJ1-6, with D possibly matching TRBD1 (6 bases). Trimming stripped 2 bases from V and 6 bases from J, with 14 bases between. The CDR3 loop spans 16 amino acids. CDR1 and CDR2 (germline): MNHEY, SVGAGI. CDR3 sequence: CASSYNQGIGNSPLHF. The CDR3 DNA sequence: TGTGCCAGCAGTTACAACCAGGGGATAGGTAATTCACCCCTCCACTTT.

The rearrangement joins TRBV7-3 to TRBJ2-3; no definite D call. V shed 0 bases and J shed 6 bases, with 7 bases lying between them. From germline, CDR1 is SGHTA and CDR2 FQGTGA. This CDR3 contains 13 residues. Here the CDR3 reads CASSLTQKDTQYF. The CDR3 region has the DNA TGTGCCAGCAGCTTAACGCAGAAGGATACGCAGTATTTT.

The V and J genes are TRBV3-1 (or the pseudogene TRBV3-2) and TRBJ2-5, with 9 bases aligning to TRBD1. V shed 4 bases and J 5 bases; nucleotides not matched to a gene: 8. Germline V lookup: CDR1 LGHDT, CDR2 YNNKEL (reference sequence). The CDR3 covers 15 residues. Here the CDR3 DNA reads TGTGCCAGCAGCCCCGTTGGGACAGGGTGGGAGACCCAGTACTTC. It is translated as CASSPVGTGWETQYF.

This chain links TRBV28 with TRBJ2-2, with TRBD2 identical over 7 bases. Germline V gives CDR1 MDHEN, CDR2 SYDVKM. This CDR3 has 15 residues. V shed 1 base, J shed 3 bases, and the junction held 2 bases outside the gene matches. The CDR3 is CASSLLGGDTGELFF. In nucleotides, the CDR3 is TGTGCCAGCAGTTTATTGGGGGGGGACACCGGGGAGCTGTTTTTT.

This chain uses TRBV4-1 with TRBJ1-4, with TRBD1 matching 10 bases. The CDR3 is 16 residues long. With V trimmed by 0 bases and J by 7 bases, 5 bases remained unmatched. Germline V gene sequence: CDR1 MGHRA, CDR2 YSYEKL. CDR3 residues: CASSQDPGQGIEKLFF. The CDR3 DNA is TGCGCCAGCAGCCAAGATCCGGGACAGGGGATTGAAAAACTGTTTTTT.

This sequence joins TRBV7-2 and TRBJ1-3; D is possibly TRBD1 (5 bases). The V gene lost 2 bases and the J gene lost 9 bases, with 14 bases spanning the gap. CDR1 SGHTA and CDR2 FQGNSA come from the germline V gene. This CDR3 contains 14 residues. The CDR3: CASSLPMAGSTIYF. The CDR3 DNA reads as TGTGCCAGCAGCTTACCGATGGCAGGGAGCACCATATATTTT.

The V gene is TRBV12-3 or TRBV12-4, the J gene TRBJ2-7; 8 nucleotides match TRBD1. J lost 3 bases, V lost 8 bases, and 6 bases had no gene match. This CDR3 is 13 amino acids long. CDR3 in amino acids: CASGRQGFYEQYF. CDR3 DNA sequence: TGTGCCAGCGGTAGACAGGGGTTCTACGAGCAGTACTTC.

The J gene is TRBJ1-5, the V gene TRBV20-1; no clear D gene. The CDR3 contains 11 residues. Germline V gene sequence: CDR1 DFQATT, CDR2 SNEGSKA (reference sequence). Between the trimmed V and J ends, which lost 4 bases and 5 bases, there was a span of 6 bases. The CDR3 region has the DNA TGCAGTGCTATGAGAGATCAGCCCCAGCATTTT. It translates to CSAMRDQPQHF.

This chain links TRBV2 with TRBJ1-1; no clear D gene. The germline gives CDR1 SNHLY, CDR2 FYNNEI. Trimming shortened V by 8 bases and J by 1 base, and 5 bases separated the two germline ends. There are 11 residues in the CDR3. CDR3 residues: CASGENTEAFF. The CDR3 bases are TGTGCCAGCGGGGAGAACACTGAAGCTTTCTTT.

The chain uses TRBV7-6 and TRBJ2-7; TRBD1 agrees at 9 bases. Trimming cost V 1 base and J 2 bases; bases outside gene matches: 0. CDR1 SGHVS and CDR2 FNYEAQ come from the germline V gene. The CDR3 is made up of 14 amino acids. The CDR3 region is CASSLDRGPYEQYF. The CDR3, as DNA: TGTGCCAGCAGCTTAGACAGGGGGCCCTACGAGCAGTACTTC.

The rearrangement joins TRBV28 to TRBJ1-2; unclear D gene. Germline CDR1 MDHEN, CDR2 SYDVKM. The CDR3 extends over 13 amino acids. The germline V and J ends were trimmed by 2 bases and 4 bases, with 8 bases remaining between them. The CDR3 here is CASSLLGTYGYTF. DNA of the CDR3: TGTGCCAGCAGTTTACTGGGTACCTATGGCTACACCTTC.